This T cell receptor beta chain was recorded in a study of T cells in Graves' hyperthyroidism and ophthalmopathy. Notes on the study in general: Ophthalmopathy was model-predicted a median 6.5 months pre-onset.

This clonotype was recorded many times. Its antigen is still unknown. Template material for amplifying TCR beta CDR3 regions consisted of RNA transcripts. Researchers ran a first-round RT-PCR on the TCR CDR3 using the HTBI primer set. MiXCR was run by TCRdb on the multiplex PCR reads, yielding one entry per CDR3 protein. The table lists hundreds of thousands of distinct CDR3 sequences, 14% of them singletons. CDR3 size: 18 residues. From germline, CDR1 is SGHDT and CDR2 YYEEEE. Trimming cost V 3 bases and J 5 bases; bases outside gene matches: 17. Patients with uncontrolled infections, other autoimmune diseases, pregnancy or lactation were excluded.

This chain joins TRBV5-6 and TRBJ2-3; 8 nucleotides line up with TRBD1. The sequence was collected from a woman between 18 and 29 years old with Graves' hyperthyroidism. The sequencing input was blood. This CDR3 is CASSSISRTGKVGDTQYF. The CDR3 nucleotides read TGTGCCAGCAGCTCAATCAGTAGGACAGGGAAGGTAGGAGATACGCAGTATTTT.